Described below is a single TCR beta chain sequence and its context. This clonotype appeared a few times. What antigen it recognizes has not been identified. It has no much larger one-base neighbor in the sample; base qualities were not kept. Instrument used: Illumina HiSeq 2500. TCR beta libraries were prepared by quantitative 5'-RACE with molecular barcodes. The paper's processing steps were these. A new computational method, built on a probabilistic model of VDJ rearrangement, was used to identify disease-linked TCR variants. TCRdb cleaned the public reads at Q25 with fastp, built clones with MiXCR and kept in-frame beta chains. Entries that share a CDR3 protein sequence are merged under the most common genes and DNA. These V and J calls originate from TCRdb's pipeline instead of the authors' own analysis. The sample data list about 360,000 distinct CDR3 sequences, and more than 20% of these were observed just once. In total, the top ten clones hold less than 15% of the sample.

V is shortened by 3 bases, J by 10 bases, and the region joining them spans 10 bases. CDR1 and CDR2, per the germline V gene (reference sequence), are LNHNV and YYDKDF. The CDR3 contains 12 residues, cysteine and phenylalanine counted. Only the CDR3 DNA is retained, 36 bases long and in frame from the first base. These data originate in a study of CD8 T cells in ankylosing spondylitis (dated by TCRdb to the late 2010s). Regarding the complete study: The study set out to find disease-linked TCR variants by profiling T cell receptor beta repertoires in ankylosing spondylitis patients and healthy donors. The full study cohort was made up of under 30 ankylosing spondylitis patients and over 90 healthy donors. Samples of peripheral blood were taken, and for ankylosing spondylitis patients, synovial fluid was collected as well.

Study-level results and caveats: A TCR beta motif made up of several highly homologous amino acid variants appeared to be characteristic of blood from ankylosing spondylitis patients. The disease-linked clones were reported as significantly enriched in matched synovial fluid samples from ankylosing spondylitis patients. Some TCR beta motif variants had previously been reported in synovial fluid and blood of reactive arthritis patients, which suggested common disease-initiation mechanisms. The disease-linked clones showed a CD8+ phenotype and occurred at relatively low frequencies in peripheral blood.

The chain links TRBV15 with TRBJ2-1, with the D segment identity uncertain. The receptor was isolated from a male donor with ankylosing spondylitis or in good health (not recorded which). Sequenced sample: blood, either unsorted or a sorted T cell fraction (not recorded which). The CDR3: CATSSENGEQFF. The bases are TGTGCCACCAGCAGTGAGAACGGGGAGCAGTTCTTC.